This TCR beta chain appears in the sequencing data of a study of T-cell memory formation after mild COVID-19. Study conclusions and caveats: Clones that got smaller from day 15 to 85 had even CD4/CD8, while clones growing later tipped toward CD4+. Cross-reactive memory appears to have joined, as suggested by some responding clones showing up in pre-infection memory.

UMIs and sample barcodes were carried by the TCR alpha and TCR beta cDNA libraries that 5'RACE produced using constant-segment primers. TCRdb reanalysed the 5' RACE reads using MiXCR and keeps one entry per CDR3 protein. Of just under 550,000 distinct CDR3 sequences in the sample, roughly 21% were seen once. Germline CDR1 is SEHNR and CDR2 is FQNEAQ (reference sequence). CDR3 length equals 13 residues. V was trimmed by 3 bases and J by 4 bases, leaving 10 bases between them. Concerning this clonotype itself: Antigen unknown.

The chain employs TRBV7-9 and TRBJ2-7, with D uncertain. This clonotype originated in an adult woman who had mild COVID-19 (a few samples of this study predate the infection). Cell type and time point are not known. Sequencing was done on a sample of PBMCs or a T cell subset sorted from them (not recorded which). The CDR3 sequence is CASSFPPTYEQYF. DNA for the CDR3: TGTGCCAGCAGCTTTCCCCCGACGTACGAGCAGTACTTC.